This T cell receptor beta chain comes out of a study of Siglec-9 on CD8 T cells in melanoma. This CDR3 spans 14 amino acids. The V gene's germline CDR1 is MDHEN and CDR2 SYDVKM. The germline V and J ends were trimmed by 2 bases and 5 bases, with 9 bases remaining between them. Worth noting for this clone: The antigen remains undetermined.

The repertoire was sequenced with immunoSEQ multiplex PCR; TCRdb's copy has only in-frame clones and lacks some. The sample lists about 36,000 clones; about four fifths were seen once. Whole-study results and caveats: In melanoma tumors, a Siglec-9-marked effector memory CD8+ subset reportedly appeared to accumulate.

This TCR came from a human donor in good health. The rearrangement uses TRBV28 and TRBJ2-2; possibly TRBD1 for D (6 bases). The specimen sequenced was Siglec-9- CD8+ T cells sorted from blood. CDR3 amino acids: CASSLVRGTGELFF. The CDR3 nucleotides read TGTGCCAGCAGTTTAGTCAGGGGTACCGGGGAGCTGTTTTTT.